These T cell receptor beta chains were read from a single sample in a study of T cells in tuberculosis. Sequenced by immunoSEQ multiplex PCR; TCRdb stores in-frame clones only, minus some. Of about 53,000 clones in the sample, roughly 96% were seen once. Sequenced material: PBMCs, taken at tuberculosis diagnosis. Receptors originate from an adult with tuberculosis. CDR3s include the opening cysteine and the closing phenylalanine or tryptophan. The D gene is left open where the match is weak. Clone size is shown for a subset of rows, as once, few, many or a class of expanded clone.

v_call,j_call,d_call,clone_size,cdr3_aa,cdr3_nt
TRBV7-7,TRBJ1-1,-,-,CASSLFSGTEAFF,TGTGCTAGCAGCTTATTTTCAGGCACTGAAGCTTTCTTT
TRBV27,TRBJ2-7,-,once,CASSLGGLREQYF,TGTGCCAGCAGTTTAGGGGGACTGCGGGAGCAGTACTTC
TRBV4-2,TRBJ2-7,-,-,CASSQVWGPHYEQYF,TGTGCCAGCAGCCAAGTCTGGGGGCCTCACTACGAGCAGTACTTC
TRBV2,TRBJ1-3,TRBD1,-,CASRDRESSGNTIYF,TGTGCCAGCAGGGACAGGGAAAGCTCTGGAAACACCATATATTTT
TRBV19,TRBJ2-1,TRBD1,few,CASSTNRDRVGGIYNEQFF,TGTGCCAGTAGTACTAACAGGGACAGGGTGGGGGGAATCTACAATGAGCAGTTCTTC
TRBV29-1,TRBJ1-2,-,-,CSVEISYGYTF,TGCAGCGTTGAAATCAGCTATGGCTACACCTTC
TRBV29-1,TRBJ2-1,TRBD2,-,CSVVRLANNEQFF,TGCAGCGTTGTACGACTAGCGAACAATGAGCAGTTCTTC
TRBV5-8,TRBJ2-3,-,-,CASSSEGRADTQYF,TGTGCCAGCAGCTCGGAGGGCCGCGCAGATACGCAGTATTTT
TRBV2,TRBJ1-2,TRBD1,-,CASSSKTGTEYGYTF,TGTGCCAGCAGTTCTAAAACCGGGACAGAATATGGCTACACCTTC
TRBV21-1,TRBJ2-6,-,-,CASNPRDRGSGANVLTF,TGTGCCAGCAATCCCCGGGACAGGGGATCTGGGGCCAACGTCCTGACTTTC
TRBV28,TRBJ2-1,TRBD2,-,CASSLFSGRSNEQFF,TGTGCCAGCAGTTTATTTAGCGGGAGGAGCAATGAGCAGTTCTTC
TRBV11-2,TRBJ2-3,-,-,CASSLFRDSDTQYF,TGTGCCAGCAGCTTATTCCGGGACTCCGATACGCAGTATTTT
TRBV30,TRBJ2-1,-,-,CAWGTGTEQFF,TGTGCCTGGGGCACAGGCACTGAGCAGTTCTTC
TRBV6-5,TRBJ1-2,-,-,CASSLYQGNYGYTF,TGTGCCAGCAGCTTATACCAGGGTAACTATGGCTACACCTTC
TRBV30,TRBJ1-2,TRBD1,-,CAWDRGLYGYTF,TGTGCCTGGGACAGGGGGCTTTATGGCTACACCTTC
TRBV27,TRBJ1-5,-,-,CASSLLAGSGQPQHF,TGTGCCAGCAGTTTATTAGCGGGGTCGGGGCAGCCCCAGCATTTT
TRBV2,TRBJ2-2,-,-,CASSPNSAGTGELFF,TGTGCCAGCAGTCCAAACTCAGCAGGGACCGGGGAGCTGTTTTTT
TRBV25-1,TRBJ2-1,-,-,CASSDPNNEQFF,TGTGCCAGCAGTGACCCCAACAATGAGCAGTTCTTC
TRBV5-1,TRBJ2-3,-,-,CASRPTGLLNWDTQYF,TGCGCCAGCAGGCCGACAGGCCTACTCAACTGGGATACGCAGTATTTT
TRBV2,TRBJ1-1,TRBD1,-,CASIRDRANTEAFF,TGTGCCAGCATCCGGGACAGGGCCAACACTGAAGCTTTCTTT